Listed here is a single T cell receptor (beta chain). Antigen: not known. CDR1 and CDR2 from the germline V gene are SGHTA and FQGNSA. There are 15 residues in the CDR3. Trimming stripped 3 bases from V and 6 bases from J, with 16 bases between. As every portion of the isolated RNA was reverse transcribed, the sequencing read expressed TCRB transcripts. Data came from immunoSEQ multiplex PCR; TCRdb stores just in-frame clones and leaves some out. Here the sample spans over 150,000 clones, around 8% being singletons. The data are from a study of beta chain features in type 1 diabetes. Across the whole study: Patient and healthy donor groups were alike in age, gender and cell yields. Notes on the study in general: TCRB CDR3s from Type 1 diabetes patients were moderately but significantly shorter in all four CD4+ subsets.

The sequencing sample was made of central memory CD4+ T cells from blood. This receptor was obtained from a middle-aged woman with type 1 diabetes. The chain employs TRBV7-2 and TRBJ2-3; weak D call: TRBD1 (5 bases). CDR3 in DNA: TGTGCCAGCAGCTTGGGTGGGGCGACGGTGGATACGCAGTATTTT. It specifies CASSLGGATVDTQYF. Using reference TRBV7-2 and TRBJ2-3 for the parts outside the CDR3, the full variable domain is GAGVSQSPSNKVTEKGKDVELRCDPISGHTALYWYRQSLGQGLEFLIYFQGNSAPDKSGLPSDRFSAERTGGSVSTLTIQRTQQEDSAVYLCASSLGGATVDTQYFGPGTRLTVL.